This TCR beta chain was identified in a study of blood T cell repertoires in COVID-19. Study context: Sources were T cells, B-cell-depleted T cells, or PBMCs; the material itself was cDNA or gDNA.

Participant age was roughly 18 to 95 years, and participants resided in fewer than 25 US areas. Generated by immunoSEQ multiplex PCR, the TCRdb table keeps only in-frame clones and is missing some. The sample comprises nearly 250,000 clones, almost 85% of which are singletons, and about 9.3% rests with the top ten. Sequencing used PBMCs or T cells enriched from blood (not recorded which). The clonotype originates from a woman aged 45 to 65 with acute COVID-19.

In nucleotides, the CDR3 is TGTGCCAGTAGCCCCGGGAGGGGGCACAATGAGCAGTTCTTC. Translation: CASSPGRGHNEQFF. The chain uses TRBV19 and TRBJ2-1, with TRBD2 as a possible D gene (8 bases). Trimming took off 6 bases at V and 5 bases at J, with 14 bases between the two ends. The CDR3 is made up of 14 amino acids. Germline values: CDR1 LNHDA, CDR2 SQIVND (reference sequence).